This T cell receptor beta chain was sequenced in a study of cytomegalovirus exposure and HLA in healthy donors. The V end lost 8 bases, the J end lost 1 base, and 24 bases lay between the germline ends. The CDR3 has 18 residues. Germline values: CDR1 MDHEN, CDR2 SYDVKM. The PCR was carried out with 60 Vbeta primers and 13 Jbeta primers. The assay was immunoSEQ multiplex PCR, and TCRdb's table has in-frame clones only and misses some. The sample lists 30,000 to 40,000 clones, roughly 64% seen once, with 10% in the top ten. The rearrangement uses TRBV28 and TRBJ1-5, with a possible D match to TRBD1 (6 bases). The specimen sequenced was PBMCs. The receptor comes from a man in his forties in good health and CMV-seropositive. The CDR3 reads CASHGLGAPILSNQPQHF. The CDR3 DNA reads TGTGCCAGCCATGGCCTGGGGGCACCCATATTGAGCAATCAGCCCCAGCATTTT.